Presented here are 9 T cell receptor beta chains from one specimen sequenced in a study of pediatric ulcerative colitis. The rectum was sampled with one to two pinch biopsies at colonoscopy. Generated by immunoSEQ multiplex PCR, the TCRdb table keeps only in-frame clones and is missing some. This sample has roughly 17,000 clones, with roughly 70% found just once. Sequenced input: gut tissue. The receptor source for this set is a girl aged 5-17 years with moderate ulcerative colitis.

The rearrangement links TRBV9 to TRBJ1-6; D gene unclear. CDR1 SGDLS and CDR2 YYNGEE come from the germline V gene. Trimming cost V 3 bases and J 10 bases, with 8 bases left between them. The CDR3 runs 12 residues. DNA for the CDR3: TGTGCCAGCAGCGGTCTTCACTCACCCCTCCACTTT. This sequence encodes CASSGLHSPLHF. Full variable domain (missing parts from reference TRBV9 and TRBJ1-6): DSGVTQTPKHLITATGQRVTLRCSPRSGDLSVYWYQQSLDQGLQFLIQYYNGEERAKGNILERFSAQQFPDLHSELNLSSLELGDSALYFCASSGLHSPLHFGNGTRLTVT.

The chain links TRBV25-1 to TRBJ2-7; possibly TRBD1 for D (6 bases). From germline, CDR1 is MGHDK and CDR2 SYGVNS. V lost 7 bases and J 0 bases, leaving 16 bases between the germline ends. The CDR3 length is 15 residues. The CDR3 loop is CASTSPTGSSYEQYF. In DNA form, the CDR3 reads TGTGCCAGCACCTCACCCACAGGGTCCTCCTACGAGCAGTACTTC.

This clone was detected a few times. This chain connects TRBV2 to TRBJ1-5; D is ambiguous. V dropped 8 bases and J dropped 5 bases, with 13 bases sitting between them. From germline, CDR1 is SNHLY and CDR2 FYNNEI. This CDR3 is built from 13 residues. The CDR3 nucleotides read TGTGCCAGCTCCCCGATCCCGGATCAGCCCCAGCATTTT. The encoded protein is CASSPIPDQPQHF.

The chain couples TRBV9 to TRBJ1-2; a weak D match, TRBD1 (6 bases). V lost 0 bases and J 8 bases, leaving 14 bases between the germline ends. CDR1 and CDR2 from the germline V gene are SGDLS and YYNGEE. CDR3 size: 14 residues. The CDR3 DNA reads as TGTGCCAGCAGCGTAGGCCCTAGGGGGACGGGCTACACCTTC. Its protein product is CASSVGPRGTGYTF.

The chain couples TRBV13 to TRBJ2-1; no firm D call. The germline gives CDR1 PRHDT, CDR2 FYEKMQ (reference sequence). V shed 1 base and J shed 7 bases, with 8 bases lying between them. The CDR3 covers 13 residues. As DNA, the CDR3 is TGTGCCAGCAGCTTAGAGTGGCGGAATGAGCAGTTCTTC. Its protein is CASSLEWRNEQFF.

The CDR3 sequence: CASSPPLGQGQPQHF. The CDR3, as DNA: TGTGCCAGCAGCCCACCATTGGGACAGGGCCAGCCCCAGCATTTT. The gene calls are TRBV5-8 and TRBJ1-5, with TRBD1 matching 9 bases. This CDR3 has 15 amino acids. Trimming at V came to 4 bases and at J to 7 bases, leaving 9 bases not matched to a gene. Germline loops: CDR1 SGHTS, CDR2 YDEGEE.

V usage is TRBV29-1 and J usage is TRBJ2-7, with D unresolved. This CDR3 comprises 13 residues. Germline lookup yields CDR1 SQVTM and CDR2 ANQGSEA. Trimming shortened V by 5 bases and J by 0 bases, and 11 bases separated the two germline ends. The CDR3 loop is CSVRRDLSYEQYF. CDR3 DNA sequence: TGCAGCGTTCGTCGCGACCTCTCCTACGAGCAGTACTTC.

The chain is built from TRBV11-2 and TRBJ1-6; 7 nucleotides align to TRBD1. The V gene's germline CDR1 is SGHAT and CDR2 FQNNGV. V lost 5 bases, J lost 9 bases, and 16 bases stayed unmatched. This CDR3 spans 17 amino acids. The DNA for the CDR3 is TGTGCCAGCAGCCCCAAGCGGGCGGGGGAGGGGGCTTCACCCCTCCACTTT. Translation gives CASSPKRAGEGASPLHF.

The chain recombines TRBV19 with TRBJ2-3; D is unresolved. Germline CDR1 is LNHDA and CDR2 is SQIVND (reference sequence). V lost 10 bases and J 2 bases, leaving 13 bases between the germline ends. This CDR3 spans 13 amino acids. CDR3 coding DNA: TGTGCCATCCTTGACGGAGACACAGATACGCAGTATTTT. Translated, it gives CAILDGDTDTQYF.